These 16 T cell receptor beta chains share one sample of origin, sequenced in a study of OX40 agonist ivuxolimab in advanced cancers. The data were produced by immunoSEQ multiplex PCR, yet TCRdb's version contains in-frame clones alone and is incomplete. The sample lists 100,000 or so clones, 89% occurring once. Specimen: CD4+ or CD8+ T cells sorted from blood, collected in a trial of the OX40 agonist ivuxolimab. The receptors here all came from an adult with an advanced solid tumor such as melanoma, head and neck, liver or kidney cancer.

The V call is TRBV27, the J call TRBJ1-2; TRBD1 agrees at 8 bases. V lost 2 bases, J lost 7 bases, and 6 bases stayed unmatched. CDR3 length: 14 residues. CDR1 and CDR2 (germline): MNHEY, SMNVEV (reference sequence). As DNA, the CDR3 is TGTGCCAGCAGTTTACTTGGACAGGGCGGTGGCTACACCTTC. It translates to CASSLLGQGGGYTF.

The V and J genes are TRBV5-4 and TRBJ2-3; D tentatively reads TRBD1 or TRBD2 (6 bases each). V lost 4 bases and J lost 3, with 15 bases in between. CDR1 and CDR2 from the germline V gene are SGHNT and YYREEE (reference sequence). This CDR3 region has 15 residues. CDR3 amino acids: CASSPGGGHTDTQYF. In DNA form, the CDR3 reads TGTGCCAGCAGCCCTGGAGGGGGTCATACAGATACGCAGTATTTT.

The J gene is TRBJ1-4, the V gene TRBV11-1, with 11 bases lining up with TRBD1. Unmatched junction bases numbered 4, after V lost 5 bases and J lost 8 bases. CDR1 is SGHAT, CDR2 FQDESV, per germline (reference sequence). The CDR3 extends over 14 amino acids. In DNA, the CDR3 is TGTGCCAGCAGCCCGGGACAGGGGGACGAAAAACTGTTTTTT. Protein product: CASSPGQGDEKLFF.

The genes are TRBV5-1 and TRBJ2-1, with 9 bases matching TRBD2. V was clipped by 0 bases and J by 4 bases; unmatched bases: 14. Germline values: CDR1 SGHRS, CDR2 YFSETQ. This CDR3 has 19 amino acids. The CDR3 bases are TGCGCCAGCAGCTTGGCCCGGCTAGCGGGACAAACGGTATACAATGAGCAGTTCTTC. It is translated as CASSLARLAGQTVYNEQFF.

The CDR3 region has the DNA TGTGCCAGCAGCCCCCGGACTAGCGGGAATGAGCAGTTCTTC. This encodes CASSPRTSGNEQFF. The chain recombines TRBV9 with TRBJ2-1; 11 bases are a match to TRBD2. Germline V gene lookup returns CDR1 SGDLS and CDR2 YYNGEE. The CDR3 length is 14 residues. The trim removed 4 bases at V and 7 bases at J, leaving 4 bases unmatched.

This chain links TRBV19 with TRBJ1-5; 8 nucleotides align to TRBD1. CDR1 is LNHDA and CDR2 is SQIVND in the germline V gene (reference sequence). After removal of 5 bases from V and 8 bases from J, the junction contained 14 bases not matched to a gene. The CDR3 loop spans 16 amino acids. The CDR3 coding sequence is TGTGCCAGTAGTCCGACCCCCGGACAGGGTGCTAAGCCCCAGCATTTT. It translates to CASSPTPGQGAKPQHF.

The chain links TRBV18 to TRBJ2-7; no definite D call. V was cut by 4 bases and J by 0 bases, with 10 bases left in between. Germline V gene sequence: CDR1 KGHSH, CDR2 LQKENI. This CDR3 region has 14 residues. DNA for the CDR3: TGTGCCAGCTCACTAACCGACGGCTCCTACGAGCAGTACTTC. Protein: CASSLTDGSYEQYF.

The CDR3 nucleotides are TGCAGCCCGGGACTAGCGGGAGGCGAGCAGTTCTTC. Encoded protein: CSPGLAGGEQFF. This rearrangement joins TRBV29-1 to TRBJ2-1; 15 nucleotides align to TRBD2. J gave up 10 bases and V 8 bases, and 3 bases lay outside the gene matches. Germline-derived CDR1 and CDR2 are SQVTM and ANQGSEA. This CDR3 comprises 12 residues.

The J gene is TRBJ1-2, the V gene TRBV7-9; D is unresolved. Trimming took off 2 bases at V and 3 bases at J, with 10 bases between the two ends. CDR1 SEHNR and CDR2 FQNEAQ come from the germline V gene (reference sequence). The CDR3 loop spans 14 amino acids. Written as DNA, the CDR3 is TGTGCCAGCAGCTTATACAGCCAAGACTATGGCTACACCTTC. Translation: CASSLYSQDYGYTF.

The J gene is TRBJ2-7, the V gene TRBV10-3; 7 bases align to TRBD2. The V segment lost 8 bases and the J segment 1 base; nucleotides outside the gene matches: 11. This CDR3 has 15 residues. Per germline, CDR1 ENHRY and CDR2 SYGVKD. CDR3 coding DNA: TGTGCCATCGGACAACGGGGCGGGAGTTCCTACGAGCAGTACTTC. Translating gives CAIGQRGGSSYEQYF.

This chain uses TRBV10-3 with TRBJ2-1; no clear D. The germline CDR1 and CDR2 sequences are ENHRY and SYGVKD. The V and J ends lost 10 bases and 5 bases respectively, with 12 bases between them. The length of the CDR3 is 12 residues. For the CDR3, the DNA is TGTGCCACCGGGCTATCAGACAATGAGCAGTTCTTC. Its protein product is CATGLSDNEQFF.

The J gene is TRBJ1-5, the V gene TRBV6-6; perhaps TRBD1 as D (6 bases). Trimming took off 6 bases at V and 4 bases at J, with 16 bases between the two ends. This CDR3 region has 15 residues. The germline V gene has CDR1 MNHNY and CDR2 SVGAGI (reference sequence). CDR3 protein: CASRDLRGLNQPQHF. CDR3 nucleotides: TGTGCCAGCAGAGACCTCAGGGGTCTTAATCAGCCCCAGCATTTT.

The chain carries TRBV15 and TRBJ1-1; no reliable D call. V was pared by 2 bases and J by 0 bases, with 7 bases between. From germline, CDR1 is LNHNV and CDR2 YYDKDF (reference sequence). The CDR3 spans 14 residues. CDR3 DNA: TGTGCCACCAGCAGAAGTTACCTGAACACTGAAGCTTTCTTT. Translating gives CATSRSYLNTEAFF.

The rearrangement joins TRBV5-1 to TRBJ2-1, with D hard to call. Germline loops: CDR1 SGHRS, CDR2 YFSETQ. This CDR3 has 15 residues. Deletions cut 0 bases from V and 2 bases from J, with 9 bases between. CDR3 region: CASSLALFTYNEQFF. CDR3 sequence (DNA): TGCGCCAGCAGCTTGGCTCTTTTCACCTACAATGAGCAGTTCTTC.

The DNA for the CDR3 is TGTGCCAGCAGTGATACCGGGATCTATGGCTACACCTTC. This sequence encodes CASSDTGIYGYTF. The rearrangement links TRBV6-1 to TRBJ1-2, with D uncertain. The CDR3 extends over 13 amino acids. Trimming removed 3 bases from V and 4 bases from J, with 9 bases in between. CDR1 is MNHNS and CDR2 is SASEGT in the germline V gene.

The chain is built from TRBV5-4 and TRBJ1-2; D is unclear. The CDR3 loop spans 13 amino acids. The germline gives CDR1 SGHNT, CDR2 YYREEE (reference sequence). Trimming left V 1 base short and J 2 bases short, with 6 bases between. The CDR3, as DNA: TGTGCCAGCAGCTTGCAGCCGAACTATGGCTACACCTTC. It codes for CASSLQPNYGYTF.